This T cell receptor (beta chain) was obtained from a study of memory CD4+ T cells and cytomegalovirus serostatus. Study details: This sample comes from healthy Belgian adults, fewer than ten CMV seropositive, roughly 22 seronegative.

This clone showed up just once. Trimming cost V 6 bases and J 7 bases, with 12 bases left between them. The CDR3 is made up of 12 amino acids. The germline gives CDR1 MGHDK, CDR2 SYGVNS. The method was immunoSEQ multiplex PCR; TCRdb's version includes in-frame clones alone and lacks a portion of them. The table shows around 62,000 clones, with 76% occurring only once. Single viable CD3+CD4+CD8-CD45RO+ cells were sorted as the memory CD4+ T cells. This TCR was sampled from an adult in good health and CMV-seropositive. Sequences were obtained from memory CD4+ T cells from blood. J is TRBJ1-1 and V is TRBV25-1; D may be TRBD1 (6 bases). CDR3 protein: CASRGGQYEAFF. CDR3 nucleotide sequence: TGTGCCAGCAGAGGGGGGCAGTATGAAGCTTTCTTT.